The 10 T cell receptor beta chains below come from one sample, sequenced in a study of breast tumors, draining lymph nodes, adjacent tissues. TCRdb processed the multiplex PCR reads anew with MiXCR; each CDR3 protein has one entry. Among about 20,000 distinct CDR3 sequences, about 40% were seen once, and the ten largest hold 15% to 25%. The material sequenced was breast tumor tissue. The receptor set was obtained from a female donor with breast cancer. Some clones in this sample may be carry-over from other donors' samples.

CDR3 sequence reads: CASSRTSGSTTDTQYF. In DNA, the CDR3 is TGTGCCAGCAGCCGGACTAGCGGGAGCACTACAGATACGCAGTATTTT. This chain joins TRBV13 and TRBJ2-3; 13 nucleotides agree with TRBD2. Looked up from germline, CDR1 is PRHDT and CDR2 is FYEKMQ (reference sequence). V lost 5 bases and J lost 3; bases outside the gene matches: 5. This CDR3 has 16 amino acids.

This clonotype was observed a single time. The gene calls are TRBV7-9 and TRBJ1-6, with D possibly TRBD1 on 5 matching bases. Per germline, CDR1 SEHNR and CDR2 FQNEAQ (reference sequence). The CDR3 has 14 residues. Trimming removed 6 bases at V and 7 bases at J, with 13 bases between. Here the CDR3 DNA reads TGTGCCAGCAGTGGGGGGGGTCAAAATTCACCCCTCCACTTT. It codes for CASSGGGQNSPLHF.

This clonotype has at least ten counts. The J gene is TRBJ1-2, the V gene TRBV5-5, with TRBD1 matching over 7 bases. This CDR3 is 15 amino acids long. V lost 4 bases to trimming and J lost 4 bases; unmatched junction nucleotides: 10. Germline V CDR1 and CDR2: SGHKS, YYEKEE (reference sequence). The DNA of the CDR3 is TGTGCCAGCAGCCCGGACCGACAGGGAACCTATGGCTACACCTTC. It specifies CASSPDRQGTYGYTF.

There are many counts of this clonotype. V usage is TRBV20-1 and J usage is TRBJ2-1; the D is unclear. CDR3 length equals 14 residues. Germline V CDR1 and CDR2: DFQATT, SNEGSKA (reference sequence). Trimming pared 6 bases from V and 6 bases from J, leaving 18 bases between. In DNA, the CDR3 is TGCAGTGCCACCGGTTCCGGAGAGAGCAATGAGCAGTTCTTC. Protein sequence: CSATGSGESNEQFF.

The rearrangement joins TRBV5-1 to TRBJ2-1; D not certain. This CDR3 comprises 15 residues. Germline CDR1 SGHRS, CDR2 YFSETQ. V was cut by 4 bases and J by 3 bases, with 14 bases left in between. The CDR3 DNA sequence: TGCGCCAGCAGCGCGGTGGGTGGCTACTACAATGAGCAGTTCTTC. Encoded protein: CASSAVGGYYNEQFF.

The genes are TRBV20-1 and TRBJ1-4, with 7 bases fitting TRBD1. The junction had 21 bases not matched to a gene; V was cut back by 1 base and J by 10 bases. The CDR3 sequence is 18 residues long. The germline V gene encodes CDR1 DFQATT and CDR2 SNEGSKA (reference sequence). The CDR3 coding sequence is TGCAGTGCTAGAGGGCTCACAGGGGACCCCGCCTCTGGGGGAAAACTGTTTTTT. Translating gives CSARGLTGDPASGGKLFF.

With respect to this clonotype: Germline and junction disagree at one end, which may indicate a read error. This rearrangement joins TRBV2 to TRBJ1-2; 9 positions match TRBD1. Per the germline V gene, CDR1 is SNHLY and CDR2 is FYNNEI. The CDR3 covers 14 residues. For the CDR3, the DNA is TGTGCCAGCAGACAACAGGGGGCGGGCTATGGCTACATCTTC. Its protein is CASRQQGAGYGYIF.

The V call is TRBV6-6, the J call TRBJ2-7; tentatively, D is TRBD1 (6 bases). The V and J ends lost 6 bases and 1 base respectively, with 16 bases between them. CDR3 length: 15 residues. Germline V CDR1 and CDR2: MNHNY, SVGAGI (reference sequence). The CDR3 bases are TGTGCCAGCAGACCTGGGACATTCCCTTCCTACGAGCAGTACTTC. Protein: CASRPGTFPSYEQYF.

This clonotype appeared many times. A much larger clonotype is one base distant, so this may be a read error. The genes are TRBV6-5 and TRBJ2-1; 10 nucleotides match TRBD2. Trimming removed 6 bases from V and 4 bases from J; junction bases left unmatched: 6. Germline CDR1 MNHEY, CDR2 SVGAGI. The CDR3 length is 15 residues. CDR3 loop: CASRQTSGAYNEQFF. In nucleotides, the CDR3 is TGTGCCAGCAGGCAAACTAGCGGGGCGTACAATGAGCAGTTCTTC.

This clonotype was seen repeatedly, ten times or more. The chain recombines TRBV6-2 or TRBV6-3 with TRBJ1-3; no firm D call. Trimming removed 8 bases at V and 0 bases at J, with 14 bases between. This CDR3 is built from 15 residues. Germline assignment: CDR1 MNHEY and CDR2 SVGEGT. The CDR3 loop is CASVEGGRSGNTIYF. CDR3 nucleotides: TGTGCCAGCGTGGAGGGCGGACGCTCTGGAAACACCATATATTTT.